The 16 T cell receptor beta chains below come from one sample, sequenced in a study of cytomegalovirus exposure and HLA in healthy donors. With 60 Vbeta and 13 Jbeta primers, the PCR was carried out. Here immunoSEQ multiplex PCR was the method, and the copy in TCRdb shows in-frame clones only, minus some. The sample contains 150,000 to 200,000 clones, 75% to 90% of which appear only once. Sequencing was done on a sample of PBMCs. The source of these receptors is a boy between 2 and 10 years old in good health and CMV-seronegative.

The chain joins TRBV6-1 to TRBJ1-1; 8 bases map to TRBD1. Trimming cost V 4 bases and J 0 bases; bases outside gene matches: 4. This CDR3 is 15 amino acids long. Germline V gene lookup returns CDR1 MNHNS and CDR2 SASEGT. The CDR3 DNA reads TGTGCCAGCAGTGCGGAGGACAGGGTGAACACTGAAGCTTTCTTT. Translating it yields CASSAEDRVNTEAFF.

This clone was observed a few times. The chain carries TRBV7-2 and TRBJ2-1; D is possibly TRBD2 (5 bases). V shed 1 base and J shed 3 bases, with 13 bases lying between them. The CDR3 is 16 residues long. CDR1 and CDR2 (germline): SGHTA, FQGNSA. The CDR3 DNA is TGTGCCAGCAGCTTAGGCCGCGCGGGTCGCTACAATGAGCAGTTCTTC. It specifies CASSLGRAGRYNEQFF.

This clone was observed once. The chain couples TRBV5-1 to TRBJ2-7, with a weak D call TRBD1 (7 bases). V gave up 3 bases and J gave up 2 bases, with 18 bases separating them. The length of the CDR3 is 16 residues. CDR1 SGHRS and CDR2 YFSETQ come from the germline V gene. The CDR3: CASSSRGLARTYEQYF. The CDR3 DNA sequence: TGCGCCAGCAGCTCGAGGGGGCTAGCGCGAACCTACGAGCAGTACTTC. Filled out from reference TRBV5-1 and TRBJ2-7, the complete variable domain reads KAGVTQTPRYLIKTRGQQVTLSCSPISGHRSVSWYQQTPGQGLQFLFEYFSETQRNKGNFPGRFSGRQFSNSRSEMNVSTLELGDSALYLCASSSRGLARTYEQYFGPGTRLTVT.

Concerning this clone: One junction end does not reproduce the germline sequence, and a read error may be involved. Other DNA sequences of this sample code for an identical CDR3. The chain has TRBV5-4 and TRBJ1-1; D is possibly TRBD1 (6 bases). This CDR3 has 17 residues. Germline assignment: CDR1 SGHNT and CDR2 YYREEE (reference sequence). The CDR3 DNA reads as TGTGCCAGCAGCTTGCCCATGCCGGGACACTCGAACACCGAAGCTTTCTTT. It yields the protein CASSLPMPGHSNTEAFF.

This sequence joins TRBV11-2 and TRBJ2-7, with a tentative D call TRBD2 (6 bases). CDR3 length: 15 amino acids. Trimming pared 1 base from V and 3 bases from J, leaving 13 bases between. Germline-derived CDR1 and CDR2 are SGHAT and FQNNGV. The CDR3 bases are TGTGCCAGCAGCTTAGCACCCGCTAGCGTCTACGAGCAGTACTTC. Its protein is CASSLAPASVYEQYF.

This chain joins TRBV4-2 and TRBJ2-1, with 8 bases matching TRBD2. The germline gives CDR1 LGHNA, CDR2 YNFKEQ. V shed 1 base and J 7 bases; nucleotides not matched to a gene: 6. The CDR3 is made up of 15 amino acids. The CDR3 loop reads CASSQGTGGVNEQFF. Written as DNA, the CDR3 is TGTGCCAGCAGCCAAGGTACGGGAGGGGTGAATGAGCAGTTCTTC.

The rearrangement joins TRBV15 to TRBJ1-2; 10 bases are a match to TRBD1. V shed 1 base and J 5 bases; nucleotides not matched to a gene: 4. The CDR3 is 15 amino acids. Germline V gene sequence: CDR1 LNHNV, CDR2 YYDKDF (reference sequence). The CDR3 nucleotides are TGTGCCACCAGCAGAGGAGGACAGGGGGAATATGGCTACACCTTC. This gives the protein CATSRGGQGEYGYTF.

The chain combines TRBV10-3 with TRBJ1-1; weak D call: TRBD1 (5 bases). The CDR3 covers 13 residues. Looked up from germline, CDR1 is ENHRY and CDR2 is SYGVKD. The V end was cut by 6 bases, the J end by 4 bases, with 12 bases between. The DNA for the CDR3 is TGTGCCATCAGGGGGGGGACTGCCACTGAAGCTTTCTTT. It translates to CAIRGGTATEAFF.

V is TRBV5-4 and J is TRBJ2-2, with 7 bases identical to TRBD1. This CDR3 is built from 15 residues. The ends lost 4 bases at V and 6 bases at J; junction bases unmatched: 9. CDR1 is SGHNT and CDR2 is YYREEE in the germline V gene (reference sequence). The CDR3, as DNA: TGTGCCAGCAGCCCGATAGACAGGGCGGCCGGGGAGCTGTTTTTT. Its protein is CASSPIDRAAGELFF.

The V and J genes are TRBV6-5 and TRBJ2-2; unclear D gene. V lost 6 bases and J 1 base, leaving 6 bases between the germline ends. The CDR3 consists of 13 residues. Germline V CDR1 and CDR2: MNHEY, SVGAGI. The chain's CDR3 is CASREQNTGELFF. The CDR3 region has the DNA TGTGCCAGCAGGGAGCAGAACACCGGGGAGCTGTTTTTT.

The rearrangement links TRBV28 to TRBJ1-4, with TRBD1 matching over 10 bases. CDR3 length: 16 amino acids. Germline trimming cut 4 bases from V and 6 bases from J; bases unmatched to any gene: 8. Per the germline V gene, CDR1 is MDHEN and CDR2 is SYDVKM. This CDR3 is CASSYFTTGGYEKLFF. The CDR3 coding sequence is TGTGCCAGCAGTTATTTCACGACAGGGGGCTATGAAAAACTGTTTTTT.

The chain couples TRBV9 to TRBJ2-5; 8 nucleotides line up with TRBD1. This CDR3 region has 14 residues. Germline CDR1 is SGDLS and CDR2 is YYNGEE. J lost 0 bases, V lost 3 bases, and 1 base had no gene match. The CDR3 region is CASSGTGHQETQYF. In nucleotides, the CDR3 is TGTGCCAGCAGCGGGACAGGGCACCAAGAGACCCAGTACTTC.

This chain connects TRBV28 to TRBJ1-4, with D uncertain. V gave up 6 bases and J gave up 0 bases, with 11 bases separating them. The CDR3 spans 15 residues. In germline, CDR1 is MDHEN, CDR2 SYDVKM. The CDR3 loop is CASRGRFATNEKLFF. For the CDR3, the DNA is TGTGCCAGCAGAGGGAGGTTTGCAACTAATGAAAAACTGTTTTTT.

V is TRBV5-4 and J is TRBJ2-7, with 7 bases aligning to TRBD2. The junction had 10 bases not matched to a gene; V was cut back by 4 bases and J by 0 bases. The germline CDR1 and CDR2 sequences are SGHNT and YYREEE (reference sequence). The length of the CDR3 is 16 residues. CDR3 residues: CASSPPAGPSSYEQYV. The CDR3 DNA reads as TGTGCCAGCAGCCCCCCAGCGGGGCCTAGCTCCTACGAGCAGTACGTC.

The chain has TRBV5-1 and TRBJ2-5; D gene unclear. The CDR3 runs to 13 residues. Trimming left V 1 base short and J 1 base short, with 5 bases between. Germline V CDR1 and CDR2: SGHRS, YFSETQ. CDR3 loop: CASSLNSQETQYF. The DNA for the CDR3 is TGCGCCAGCAGCTTGAACAGCCAAGAGACCCAGTACTTC.

The J gene is TRBJ1-6, the V gene TRBV10-3; D unclear. The CDR3 is 15 residues long. CDR1 is ENHRY and CDR2 is SYGVKD in the germline V gene. Trimming stripped 2 bases from V and 10 bases from J, with 15 bases between. CDR3 in DNA: TGTGCCATCAGTGAGAACCCCCTGAGCTCCTCACCCCTCCACTTT. It specifies CAISENPLSSSPLHF.